The T cell receptor (beta chain) under discussion was sequenced for a study of cytomegalovirus exposure and HLA in healthy donors. The PCR made use of 60 Vbeta and 13 Jbeta primers. TCRdb keeps only in-frame clones here, not all; method: immunoSEQ multiplex PCR. This repertoire comprises approximately 47,000 clones; its ten largest clones make up less than 20%. The germline V and J ends were trimmed by 0 bases and 4 bases, with 8 bases remaining between them. This CDR3 is built from 14 residues. Germline CDR1 is SGHRS and CDR2 is YFSETQ. This sequence originates from a male donor in good health and CMV-seronegative. The J gene is TRBJ1-5, the V gene TRBV5-1, with a weak D call TRBD1 (5 bases). The sequencing sample was made of PBMCs. CDR3 sequence reads: CASSLEGRNQPQHF. The CDR3 bases are TGCGCCAGCAGCTTGGAGGGGCGTAATCAGCCCCAGCATTTT.